This T cell receptor beta chain was profiled in a study of T cell responses to AZD1222 COVID-19 vaccine. The study's findings and limits: Among the donors, most were white British and more were female, and clonal diversity was possibly underestimated.

Produced via immunoSEQ multiplex PCR; TCRdb's table is partial and in-frame only. Of 150,000 to 200,000 clones in the sample, approximately 89% were seen once. Concerning this clone itself: Its antigen is currently unknown.

CDR3 length: 13 amino acids. Trimming removed 4 bases from V and 9 bases from J; junction bases left unmatched: 6. CDR1 and CDR2 (germline): SNHLY, FYNNEI. The clonotype comes from an adult who received the AZD1222 COVID-19 vaccine. The sequencing used peripheral blood, collected 28 days after the second AZD1222 dose. The chain is built from TRBV2 and TRBJ1-5; 7 bases match TRBD1. In DNA form, the CDR3 reads TGTGCCAGCAGTGGACAGGGCGGCGGGCCCCAGCATTTT. Amino acid sequence: CASSGQGGGPQHF.